One and the same sample provided the 4 T cell receptor beta chains below, sequenced in a study of post-analysis software for immune sequencing data. General study findings and limits: Included in a set of a few TRBV segments more frequent in patients than controls were TRBV5-6, TRBV5-1 and TRBV20-1.

These receptors' targets are unknown. Presence of unique molecular identifiers characterized the TCR beta cDNA libraries. TCRdb re-analysed the PCR reads in MiXCR, keeping a single row per CDR3 protein. The sample has some 690,000 distinct CDR3 sequences; 25% to 30% are singletons. Sequencing was performed on blood. The receptor source for this set is a girl aged 10-17 years with multiple sclerosis.

The CDR3, as DNA: TGCAGTGCAAAACAAAGGGTCTTCTGGAGGGATACGCAGTATTTT. Translation: CSAKQRVFWRDTQYF. The rearrangement uses TRBV20-1 and TRBJ2-3, with a tentative D call TRBD2 (5 bases). The CDR3 is made up of 15 amino acids. The ends were cut back, 6 bases at V and 6 bases at J, with 22 bases in the middle. CDR1 is DFQATT, CDR2 SNEGSKA, per germline (reference sequence).

This clonotype is a singleton in its sample. J is TRBJ1-2 and V is TRBV29-1; TRBD1 matches 9 bases. Germline V gives CDR1 SQVTM, CDR2 ANQGSEA. V dropped 6 bases and J dropped 3; count of bases not matched to a gene: 5. This CDR3 has 13 residues. CDR3 sequence (DNA): TGCAGCGTGAACAGGGGGCAGGACTATGGCTACACCTTC. Translated: CSVNRGQDYGYTF. Variable domain in full (rest from reference TRBV29-1 and TRBJ1-2): SAVISQKPSRDICQRGTSLTIQCQVDSQVTMMFWYRQQPGQSLTLIATANQGSEATYESGFVIDKFPISRPNLTFSTLTVSNMSPEDSSIYLCSVNRGQDYGYTFGSGTRLTVV.

The chain combines TRBV29-1 with TRBJ2-7; TRBD2 agrees at 8 bases. The V gene end was trimmed by 7 bases and the J gene end by 7 bases; junction bases not matched to a gene: 18. The CDR3 is made up of 15 amino acids. Germline V gives CDR1 SQVTM, CDR2 ANQGSEA. The CDR3, as DNA: TGCAGCGCCACTGGTGGGGCGCGGACTAGCAATGAGCAGTACTTC. Translation: CSATGGARTSNEQYF.

This clonotype occurred many times. The chain is built from TRBV5-1 and TRBJ2-1, with D unresolved. Germline CDR1 and CDR2: SGHRS and YFSETQ. CDR3 length: 12 residues. V shed 0 bases and J shed 9 bases, with 7 bases lying between them. The CDR3 nucleotides read TGCGCCAGCAGCTTGGGTCGGCGTGAGCAGTTCTTC. It codes for CASSLGRREQFF.